The clone carrying this T cell receptor (beta chain) was counted at least ten times. Its matching antigen is unknown. The junction and the germline gene differ at one end; a read error may be behind it. Breast cancer patients provided tissue from their axillary draining lymph nodes. These data originate in a study of breast tumors, draining lymph nodes, adjacent tissues. Each CDR3 protein is one row after TCRdb ran MiXCR on the multiplex PCR reads. The sample carries approximately 200,000 distinct CDR3 sequences, approximately 30% recorded once. The CDR3 totals 12 residues. The germline CDR1 and CDR2 sequences are SGHRS and YFSETQ. Overall study findings and caveats: The data were judged consistent with most tumor T cells coming from lymph node and expanding in tumor.

This clonotype was sampled from a female donor with breast cancer. Some clones in this sample may be carry-over from other donors' samples. The specimen was axillary lymph node tissue. This chain joins TRBV5-1 and TRBJ2-5; D remains ambiguous. The CDR3 DNA is TGTGCCAGCAGCTTAGTAGGAGAGACCCAGTACTTC. Translation gives CASSLVGETQYF.